The TCR beta chain described here comes from a study of memory B cells and T cells in multiple sclerosis. Sequencing used immunoSEQ multiplex PCR; TCRdb keeps in-frame clones, though not all of them. The sample consists of fewer than 15,000 clones, roughly three quarters of them appearing once. Findings and limits, study-wide: Clone-set sizes differed between compartments, so shared clonotype counts needed normalization.

On this clone: The antigen is unknown. The sample contains more than one DNA sequence encoding this CDR3.

CDR1 is MDHEN and CDR2 is SYDVKM in the germline V gene. V was clipped by 5 bases and J by 7 bases, with 18 bases between them. The CDR3 length is 16 residues. Source material: memory (CD45RO+) CD4+ T cells from blood. The chain combines TRBV28 with TRBJ1-6; weak D call: TRBD1 (5 bases). This TCR came from a human donor with multiple sclerosis. The CDR3 DNA reads as TGTGCCAGCAGTCCCAGGTCGCTACAGGCAAATTCACCCCTCCACTTT. Protein sequence: CASSPRSLQANSPLHF.